The sequence of this TCR beta chain was determined in a study of blood T cells in healthy people across ages. Study-level findings and limits: Getting older went along with TCR beta diversity per million T cells dropping roughly linearly. One million T cells yielded diversity estimates that were considered underestimates.

Germline CDR1 and CDR2: SGHTA and FQGNSA. V dropped 5 bases and J dropped 8; count of bases not matched to a gene: 8. CDR3 length equals 15 residues. This clonotype was seen a handful of times. The antigen is not known. Sample-barcoded 5' priming and a J-beta primer mix drove a second PCR of about 6 to 12 cycles. A template-switch adaptor with 12 random nucleotides tagged each cDNA molecule. Every sample gave at least 3 million paired-end reads containing CDR3. Via MiXCR, TCRdb re-called the 5' RACE reads, giving one row per CDR3 protein. The sample yields approximately 1.5 million distinct CDR3 sequences, around 40% seen once.

V and J are TRBV7-2 and TRBJ1-4, with 10 bases lining up with TRBD1. Sequenced material: blood. The clonotype was recovered from a woman aged 18-29 years in good health. CDR3 loop: CASSVSGTGAEKLFF. The CDR3 nucleotides read TGTGCCAGCAGCGTCTCCGGGACAGGGGCGGAAAAACTGTTTTTT.